These 15 T cell receptor beta chains share one sample of origin, sequenced in a study of blood T cell repertoires in COVID-19. Clones were read by immunoSEQ multiplex PCR, and TCRdb kept only the in-frame ones, dropping some. The data contain about 150,000 clones, around 82% of them seen just once; the ten biggest clones take up roughly 4.3%. The sample consisted of peripheral blood. These receptors originate from a man aged 55 to 70 with acute or convalescent COVID-19.

The chain employs TRBV28 and TRBJ2-2; D perhaps matches TRBD2 (7 bases). Trimming took 2 bases from V and 4 from J, leaving 11 bases between them. Germline V gene lookup returns CDR1 MDHEN and CDR2 SYDVKM. The length of the CDR3 is 15 residues. Here the CDR3 DNA reads TGTGCCAGCAGTTTAGGGGGGGCGGGCACCGGGGAGCTGTTTTTT. Protein product: CASSLGGAGTGELFF.

This clone appeared a few times. The chain has TRBV7-6 and TRBJ2-7; D is possibly TRBD2 (7 bases). V lost 5 bases, J lost 4 bases, and 21 bases lay in between. This CDR3 is built from 16 residues. Germline V gene sequence: CDR1 SGHVS, CDR2 FNYEAQ. CDR3 protein: CASSASGGGSRYEQYF. The CDR3 region has the DNA TGTGCCAGCAGCGCCTCCGGGGGCGGGAGTCGGTACGAGCAGTACTTC.

V gene TRBV6-5 combines with J gene TRBJ1-1; D possibly corresponds to TRBD1 (5 bases). Trimming took off 6 bases at V and 5 bases at J, with 16 bases between the two ends. Germline CDR1 is MNHEY and CDR2 is SVGAGI. This CDR3 comprises 14 residues. The CDR3, as DNA: TGTGCCAGCAGGTCTTCGGGGGGTGGAACTGAAGCTTTCTTT. This sequence encodes CASRSSGGGTEAFF.

This clone appeared many times. The chain uses TRBV18 and TRBJ1-2; D may be TRBD1 (6 bases). Between the trimmed V and J ends, which lost 3 bases and 7 bases, there was a span of 21 bases. The germline V gene encodes CDR1 KGHSH and CDR2 LQKENI. The CDR3 sequence is 16 residues long. The CDR3 here is CASSPPASRGAGGYTF. Here the CDR3 DNA reads TGTGCCAGCTCACCTCCCGCGTCCCGGGGGGCGGGTGGCTACACCTTC.

V gene TRBV27 combines with J gene TRBJ2-1; TRBD2 matches at 9 bases. The CDR3 sequence is 16 residues long. Germline CDR1 and CDR2: MNHEY and SMNVEV (reference sequence). After removal of 5 bases from V and 2 bases from J, the junction contained 7 bases not matched to a gene. The CDR3 here is CASSASSGEAYNEQFF. CDR3 bases: TGTGCCAGCAGTGCGTCTAGCGGGGAGGCCTACAATGAGCAGTTCTTC.

This rearrangement joins TRBV4-1 to TRBJ2-5, with D uncertain. The CDR3 has 14 residues. Germline V gene lookup returns CDR1 MGHRA and CDR2 YSYEKL. V was pared by 0 bases and J by 1 base, with 6 bases between. For the CDR3, the DNA is TGCGCCAGCAGCCAAGAAACAGTCCAAGAGACCCAGTACTTC. It encodes CASSQETVQETQYF.

The V and J genes are TRBV19 and TRBJ2-7, with TRBD2 matching 11 bases. V gave up 3 bases and J gave up 2 bases; unmatched junction bases: 9. This CDR3 spans 17 amino acids. Germline CDR1 is LNHDA and CDR2 is SQIVND (reference sequence). Here the CDR3 reads CASSILGTSGGTYEQYF. As DNA, the CDR3 is TGTGCCAGTAGTATCCTCGGGACTAGCGGAGGGACCTACGAGCAGTACTTC.

This clone has just one count. The junction and the germline gene differ at one end; a read error may be behind it. V is TRBV5-4 and J is TRBJ1-4; D is unresolved. Germline V gene sequence: CDR1 SGHNT, CDR2 YYREEE (reference sequence). The CDR3 consists of 15 residues. The CDR3 region is CASSLDSATNEKLFF. CDR3 DNA sequence: TGTGCCAGCAGTTTGGACTCCGCAACTAATGAAAAACTGTTTTTT.

The genes are TRBV5-1 and TRBJ1-2; D unresolved. Germline V gives CDR1 SGHRS, CDR2 YFSETQ. The CDR3 is made up of 12 amino acids. Trimming removed 0 bases at V and 8 bases at J, with 8 bases between. The CDR3 protein is CASSLDRMGYTF. The CDR3 region has the DNA TGCGCCAGCAGCTTGGACAGAATGGGCTACACCTTC.

V is TRBV10-3 and J is TRBJ1-1; 8 nucleotides agree with TRBD1. The junction had 2 bases not matched to a gene; V was cut back by 4 bases and J by 4 bases. CDR1 and CDR2 from the germline V gene are ENHRY and SYGVKD. The CDR3 has 13 amino acids. The CDR3 sequence: CAISGTGRTEAFF. The CDR3 region has the DNA TGTGCCATCAGTGGGACAGGGCGCACTGAAGCTTTCTTT.

This rearrangement joins TRBV6-6 to TRBJ2-3, with 8 bases that match TRBD1. The CDR3 has 15 amino acids. Trimming took 5 bases from V and 2 from J; bases not matched to a gene: 6. Germline-derived CDR1 and CDR2 are MNHNY and SVGAGI (reference sequence). Written as DNA, the CDR3 is TGTGCCAGCAGTCCCGGACAGGGCTACACAGATACGCAGTATTTT. Protein sequence: CASSPGQGYTDTQYF.

This clone was observed once. The J gene is TRBJ2-7, the V gene TRBV2, with TRBD2 matching 8 bases. Germline trimming cut 7 bases from V and 0 bases from J; bases unmatched to any gene: 8. The CDR3 spans 15 residues. Looked up from germline, CDR1 is SNHLY and CDR2 is FYNNEI. The CDR3 nucleotides are TGTGCCAGCACAGCCTATAGCGGGAACTCCTACGAGCAGTACTTC. This translates into CASTAYSGNSYEQYF.

J is TRBJ2-7 and V is TRBV6-1, with TRBD2 as a possible D gene (6 bases). Between the trimmed V and J ends, which lost 6 bases and 7 bases, there was a span of 22 bases. Germline CDR1 is MNHNS and CDR2 is SASEGT. This CDR3 contains 15 residues. The CDR3 nucleotides read TGTGCCAGCAGGGACCCGTTCGGGAGCACGTGGGAGCAGTACTTC. Protein product: CASRDPFGSTWEQYF.

A single count supports this clone. The V call is TRBV4-2, the J call TRBJ2-5; 10 bases are shared with TRBD2. This CDR3 is built from 15 residues. Germline V gene data show CDR1 as LGHNA and CDR2 as YNFKEQ. J was trimmed by 5 bases and V by 4 bases; bases with no gene match: 7. The CDR3 spells CASSRSGRAEETQYF. Here the CDR3 DNA reads TGTGCCAGCAGCCGGAGCGGGAGGGCCGAGGAGACCCAGTACTTC.

J is TRBJ2-7 and V is TRBV12-3 or TRBV12-4, with TRBD2 as a possible D gene (5 bases). Between the trimmed V and J ends, which lost 6 bases and 7 bases, there was a span of 10 bases. CDR3 length equals 11 residues. The CDR3 protein is CASSRGVEQYF. For the CDR3, the DNA is TGTGCCAGCAGCCGGGGAGTTGAGCAGTACTTC.